This T cell receptor (beta chain) derives from a study of blood T cell repertoires in COVID-19. Study-level background: Material from acute and convalescent COVID-19 was sourced from the United States, Italy and Spain. The cDNA or gDNA used as material had been derived from T cells, B-cell-depleted T cells, or PBMCs.

The authors' processing: Scientists estimated how many nucleated cells there were by amplifying reference gene primers. Produced via immunoSEQ multiplex PCR; TCRdb's table is partial and in-frame only. V and J calls plus clone size are reproduced from that table; the DNA served to infer D and trimming. The sample has over 250,000 clones, around 86% seen once. CDR1 is KGHSH, CDR2 LQKENI, per germline. The V end was cut by 1 base, the J end by 0 bases, with 10 bases between. This CDR3 has 16 residues. Sequences were obtained from peripheral blood. This chain connects TRBV18 to TRBJ1-3, with D possibly TRBD1 on 5 matching bases. This receptor was obtained from a man aged 35 to 55 who had recovered from COVID-19. The CDR3 loop reads CASSPLPDNSGNTIYF. The CDR3 DNA sequence: TGTGCCAGCTCACCACTTCCGGACAACTCTGGAAACACCATATATTTT.